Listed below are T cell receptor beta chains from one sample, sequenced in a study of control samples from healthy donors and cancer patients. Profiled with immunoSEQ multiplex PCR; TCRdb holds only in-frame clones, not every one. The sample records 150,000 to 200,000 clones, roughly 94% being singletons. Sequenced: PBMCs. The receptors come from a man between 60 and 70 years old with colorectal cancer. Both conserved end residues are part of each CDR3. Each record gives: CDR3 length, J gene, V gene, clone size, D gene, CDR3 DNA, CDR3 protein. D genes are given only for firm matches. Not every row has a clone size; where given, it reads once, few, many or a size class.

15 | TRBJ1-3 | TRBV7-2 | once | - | TGTGCCAGCAGCTTAGGGGACGCTGGGGGAAACACCATATATTTT | CASSLGDAGGNTIYF
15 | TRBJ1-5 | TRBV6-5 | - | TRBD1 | TGTGCCAGCAGACCGAGACAGGGCTTCAATCAGCCCCAGCATTTT | CASRPRQGFNQPQHF
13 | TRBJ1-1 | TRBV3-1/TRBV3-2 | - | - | TGTGCCAGCAGCCAAGTTGGACAGCTTGAAGCTTTCTTT | CASSQVGQLEAFF
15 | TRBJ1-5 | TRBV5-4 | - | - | TGTGCCAGCAGCTTAGGGGGAAATAGCAATCAGCCCCAGCATTTT | CASSLGGNSNQPQHF
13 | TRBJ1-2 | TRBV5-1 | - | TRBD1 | TGCGCCAGCAGCTCCGGGACAGACTCTGGCTACACCTTC | CASSSGTDSGYTF
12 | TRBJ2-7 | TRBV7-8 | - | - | TGTGCCAGCAGCAACAGCATCTACGAGCAGTACTTC | CASSNSIYEQYF
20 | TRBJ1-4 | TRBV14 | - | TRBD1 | TGTGCCAGCAGCCGGCCCGACCACCCAGGGGGCGCGAGGGTCAATGAAAAACTGTTTTTT | CASSRPDHPGGARVNEKLFF
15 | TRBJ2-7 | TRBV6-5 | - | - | TGTGCCAGCAGCTCAGGGGTCGGGAAATCCTACGAGCAGTACTTC | CASSSGVGKSYEQYF
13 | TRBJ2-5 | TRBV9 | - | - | TGTGCCAGCAGCGTAACAGACCAAGAGACCCAGTACTTC | CASSVTDQETQYF
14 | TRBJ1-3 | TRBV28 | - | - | TGTGCCAGCAGTTTCAGAAACGCAGGAAACACCATATATTTT | CASSFRNAGNTIYF
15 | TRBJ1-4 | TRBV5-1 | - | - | TGCGCCAGCAGCCCCCTCGGGGAGGTCGGTGAAAAACTGTTTTTT | CASSPLGEVGEKLFF
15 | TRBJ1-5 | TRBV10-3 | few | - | TGTGCCATCAGTGAGTCGGGGGACAACAATCAGCCCCAGCATTTT | CAISESGDNNQPQHF
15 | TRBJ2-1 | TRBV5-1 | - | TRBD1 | TGCGCCAGCAGCTCCGGGACAGTCGGTTTCAGTGAGCAGTTCTTC | CASSSGTVGFSEQFF
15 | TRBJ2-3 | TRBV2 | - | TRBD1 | TGTGCCGGGGGAGAGACAGGGTTGGGCACAGATACGCAGTATTTT | CAGGETGLGTDTQYF
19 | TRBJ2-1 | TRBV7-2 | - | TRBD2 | TGTGCCAGCAGCCTACGACTTAAAACGATTCAGCGGGGTTACAATGAGCAGTTCTTC | CASSLRLKTIQRGYNEQFF
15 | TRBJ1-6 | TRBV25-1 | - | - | TGTGCCAGCACACCGTCCGCCCGCGGCAATTCACCCCTCCACTTT | CASTPSARGNSPLHF
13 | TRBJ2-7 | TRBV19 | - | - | TGTGCCAGTAGTATATCAGGACAGTACGAGCAGTACTTC | CASSISGQYEQYF
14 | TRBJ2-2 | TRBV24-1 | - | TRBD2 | TGTGCCACCAGTGCCGGGGGGACCACCGGGGAGCTGTTTTTT | CATSAGGTTGELFF
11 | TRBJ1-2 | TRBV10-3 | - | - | TGTGCCATCAGTGGGACATTTGGCTACACCTTC | CAISGTFGYTF
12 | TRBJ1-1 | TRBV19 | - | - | TGTGCCAGTACCGATCGGCCGGGAGAAGCTTTCTTT | CASTDRPGEAFF
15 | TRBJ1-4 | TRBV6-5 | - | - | TGTGCCAGCACTGCTACCGGGACCCTCGGAGAAAAACTGTTTTTT | CASTATGTLGEKLFF
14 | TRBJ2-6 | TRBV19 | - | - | TGTGCCAGTAGTATGGCGGCTGGGGCCAACGTCCTGACTTTC | CASSMAAGANVLTF
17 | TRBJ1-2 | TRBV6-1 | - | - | TGTGCCAGCAGTGGGAGGGCCGGGGGGGATCCTAACTATGGCTACACCTTC | CASSGRAGGDPNYGYTF
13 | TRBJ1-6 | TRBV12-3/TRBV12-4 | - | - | TGTGCCAGCAGCCGCGAGATGGGTTCACCCCTCCACTTT | CASSREMGSPLHF
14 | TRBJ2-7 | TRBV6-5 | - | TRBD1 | TGTGCCAGCAGTTCGACAGGGGCGACAAACGAGCAGTACTTC | CASSSTGATNEQYF
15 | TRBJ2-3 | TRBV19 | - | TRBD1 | TGTGCCAGTAGTAGACAGGGGGCTGTGCCAGATACGCAGTATTTT | CASSRQGAVPDTQYF
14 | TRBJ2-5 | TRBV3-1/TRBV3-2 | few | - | TGTGCCAGCAGCCCTGGACTGGCTCAAGAGACCCAGTACTTC | CASSPGLAQETQYF
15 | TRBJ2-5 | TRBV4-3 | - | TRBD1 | TGCGCCAGCAGCCAAGCGACAGGGGTGGGAGAGACCCAGTACTTC | CASSQATGVGETQYF
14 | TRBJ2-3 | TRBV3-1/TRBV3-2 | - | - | TGTGCCAGCAGCCAAGGAACGGGGACAGATACGCAGTATTTT | CASSQGTGTDTQYF
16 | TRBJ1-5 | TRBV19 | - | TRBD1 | TGTGCCAGTAGTATCGAACTACAGGGGGCCAAACAGCCCCAGCATTTT | CASSIELQGAKQPQHF
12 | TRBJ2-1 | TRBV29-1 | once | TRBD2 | TGCAGCGTTGAGGGGGGGTACAATGAGCAGTTCTTC | CSVEGGYNEQFF
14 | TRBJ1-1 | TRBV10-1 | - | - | TGCGCCAGCAGTGCCGAACAGGGCAACACTGAAGCTTTCTTT | CASSAEQGNTEAFF
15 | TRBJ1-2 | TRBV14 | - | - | TGTGCCAGCAGCCAAGACACAGGGACAACTCATGGCTACACCTTC | CASSQDTGTTHGYTF
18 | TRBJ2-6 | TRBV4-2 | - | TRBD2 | TGTGCCAGCAGCCAAGTAGCGGGACTTCACTCTGGGGCCAACGTCCTGACTTTC | CASSQVAGLHSGANVLTF
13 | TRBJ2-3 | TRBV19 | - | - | TGTGCCAGTAGTATCGTCGGGGCGAATACGCAGTATTTT | CASSIVGANTQYF
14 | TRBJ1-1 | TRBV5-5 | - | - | TGTGCCAGCAGCCTCCTACCTATGAACACTGAAGCTTTCTTT | CASSLLPMNTEAFF
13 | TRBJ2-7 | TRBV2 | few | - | TGTGCCATAACAGGTCGAGATTCTTACGAGCAGTACTTC | CAITGRDSYEQYF
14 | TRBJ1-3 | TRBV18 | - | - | TGTGCCAGCTCACCGGGCAGGGCGGGAAACACCATATATTTT | CASSPGRAGNTIYF
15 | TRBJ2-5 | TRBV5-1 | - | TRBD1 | TGCGCCAGCAGCTTGGAGGCAGGGGGCCGAGAGACCCAGTACTTC | CASSLEAGGRETQYF
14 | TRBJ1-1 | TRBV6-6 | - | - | TGTGCCAGCAGTTACTCGGTAAGAAACACTGAAGCTTTCTTT | CASSYSVRNTEAFF
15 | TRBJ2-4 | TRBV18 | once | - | TGTGCCAGCTCACCACCAGGTTTAGCCAAAAACATTCAGTACTTC | CASSPPGLAKNIQYF